A single sample gave rise to the 20 T cell receptor beta chains below, sequenced in a study of shared clonotypes between healthy human individuals. TCRdb's table, derived via immunoSEQ multiplex PCR, lists solely in-frame clones and lacks some. The sample has about 520,000 clones, 95% to 96% seen once; the top ten hold about 0.068%. The sample taken for sequencing was naive CD4+ T cells sorted from blood. The sample's subset: CD45RA+ positively selected. Source of these receptors: a woman between 25 and 40 years old in good health.

The gene calls are TRBV18 and TRBJ2-1; the match to TRBD2 covers 10 bases. The CDR3 spans 17 residues. Per germline, CDR1 KGHSH and CDR2 LQKENI. Trimming removed 0 bases from V and 9 bases from J; junction bases left unmatched: 11. This CDR3 reads CASSPPGSGRGLGEQFF. DNA for the CDR3: TGTGCCAGCTCACCACCTGGAAGCGGGAGGGGACTGGGTGAGCAGTTCTTC.

CDR3 coding DNA: TGTGCCTGGCGACAGACCTACGAGCAGTACTTC. Translated, it gives CAWRQTYEQYF. V and J are TRBV30 and TRBJ2-7; a possible D gene is TRBD1 (5 bases). The CDR3 runs 11 residues. Germline V gene data show CDR1 as GTSNPN and CDR2 as SVGIG (reference sequence). Trimming pared 5 bases from V and 2 bases from J, leaving 7 bases between.

This chain connects TRBV28 to TRBJ1-1; the D is unclear. Germline V CDR1 and CDR2: MDHEN, SYDVKM. V lost 4 bases to trimming and J lost 6 bases, with 12 bases between them. The CDR3 has 13 residues. The CDR3 coding sequence is TGTGCCAGCAGTTGGAGGCCTTTCGCTGAAGCTTTCTTT. It yields the protein CASSWRPFAEAFF.

V usage is TRBV10-1 and J usage is TRBJ2-3; perhaps TRBD1 as D (6 bases). The germline CDR1 and CDR2 sequences are WNHNN and SYGVQD (reference sequence). The CDR3 has 14 amino acids. Trimming took off 4 bases at V and 4 bases at J, with 12 bases between the two ends. CDR3 coding DNA: TGCGCCAGCAGTGGGGGGACATCCGCAGATACGCAGTATTTT. It specifies CASSGGTSADTQYF.

J is TRBJ2-7 and V is TRBV20-1, with D uncertain. Per the germline V gene, CDR1 is DFQATT and CDR2 is SNEGSKA (reference sequence). This CDR3 spans 11 amino acids. Trimming shortened V by 6 bases and J by 5 bases, and 11 bases separated the two germline ends. The CDR3 is CSAAPGHEQYF. CDR3 DNA sequence: TGCAGTGCCGCCCCGGGCCACGAGCAGTACTTC.

The J gene is TRBJ2-7, the V gene TRBV28; TRBD2 aligns across 13 bases. The V segment lost 5 bases and the J segment 3 bases; nucleotides outside the gene matches: 7. The CDR3 contains 16 residues. CDR1 and CDR2 (germline): MDHEN, SYDVKM. The CDR3 region has the DNA TGTGCCAGCAGTAAACAATGGACTAGCGGGGGCTACGAGCAGTACTTC. Its protein product is CASSKQWTSGGYEQYF.

This clone was recorded a few times. J is TRBJ1-2 and V is TRBV19; D unclear. The V gene lost 3 bases and the J gene lost 7 bases, with 9 bases spanning the gap. The length of the CDR3 is 12 residues. The germline V gene encodes CDR1 LNHDA and CDR2 SQIVND (reference sequence). As DNA, the CDR3 is TGTGCCAGTAGTATCCCGGTCGGTGGCTACACCTTC. This encodes CASSIPVGGYTF.

J is TRBJ2-5 and V is TRBV2; the D gene is possibly TRBD2 (5 bases). The assigned J gene may be wrong: the sequence end matches TRBJ2-7 better. The CDR3 loop spans 15 amino acids. Germline V CDR1 and CDR2: SNHLY, FYNNEI. CDR3 protein: CASSRTRTDRYEQYF. The CDR3 DNA follows: TGTGCCAGCAGTAGGACTCGGACGGATAGATACGAGCAGTACTTC.

The chain couples TRBV6-1 to TRBJ1-3, with TRBD1 as a possible D gene (5 bases). CDR1 and CDR2 (germline): MNHNS, SASEGT. The CDR3 totals 15 residues. V gave up 6 bases and J gave up 0 bases, with 12 bases separating them. The CDR3 bases are TGTGCCAGCAGACTTGACAGCAGCTCTGGAAACACCATATATTTT. It yields the protein CASRLDSSSGNTIYF.

This clone appeared a single time. J is TRBJ2-7 and V is TRBV11-2; 9 nucleotides match TRBD1. Germline CDR1 is SGHAT and CDR2 is FQNNGV. This CDR3 is 13 amino acids long. The junction had 6 bases not matched to a gene; V was cut back by 6 bases and J by 6 bases. Here the CDR3 DNA reads TGTGCCAGCAGTACAGGGGGCAATGGCGAGCAGTACTTC. The encoded protein is CASSTGGNGEQYF.

The chain links TRBV28 to TRBJ2-7, with TRBD1 as a possible D gene (6 bases). CDR1 and CDR2 (germline): MDHEN, SYDVKM. V lost 6 bases and J lost 7, with 16 bases in between. There are 13 residues in the CDR3. CDR3 region: CASSRDTLGEQYF. Here the CDR3 DNA reads TGTGCCAGCAGCCGGGACACCCTGGGGGAGCAGTACTTC.

V is TRBV5-1 and J is TRBJ2-5; TRBD2 matches at 8 bases. Germline assignment: CDR1 SGHRS and CDR2 YFSETQ. Germline trimming cut 4 bases from V and 5 bases from J; bases unmatched to any gene: 13. CDR3 size: 16 residues. DNA for the CDR3: TGCGCCAGCAGCACCGGGGGTAGCGGGGCTGTGGAGACCCAGTACTTC. Translated, it gives CASSTGGSGAVETQYF.

The chain has TRBV6-6 and TRBJ1-5; D remains ambiguous. Germline CDR1 and CDR2: MNHNY and SVGAGI (reference sequence). This CDR3 spans 14 amino acids. Trimming took 7 bases from V and 3 from J, leaving 13 bases between them. CDR3 region: CASTQRQNNQPQHF. In DNA, the CDR3 is TGTGCCAGCACCCAGAGGCAGAACAATCAGCCCCAGCATTTT.

V is TRBV5-4 and J is TRBJ2-7; D is unresolved. The V and J ends lost 0 bases and 2 bases respectively, with 12 bases between them. CDR1 is SGHNT and CDR2 is YYREEE in the germline V gene (reference sequence). CDR3 length: 15 amino acids. In DNA, the CDR3 is TGTGCCAGCAGCTTGGGCGAACCCGTAACCTACGAGCAGTACTTC. It yields the protein CASSLGEPVTYEQYF.

In this sample, this clone turned up a few times. The V call is TRBV6-5, the J call TRBJ2-7; D may be TRBD1 (6 bases). Trimming shortened V by 6 bases and J by 0 bases, and 15 bases separated the two germline ends. Germline CDR1 and CDR2: MNHEY and SVGAGI. The CDR3 runs to 15 residues. This chain's CDR3 is CASSPRGSLSYEQYF. The CDR3 coding sequence is TGTGCCAGCAGCCCCAGGGGATCCCTCTCCTACGAGCAGTACTTC.

This chain connects TRBV2 to TRBJ1-4; 9 nucleotides align to TRBD1. The CDR3 is made up of 15 amino acids. The V and J ends lost 6 bases and 8 bases, in that order; junction bases with no gene match: 10. The germline gives CDR1 SNHLY, CDR2 FYNNEI. CDR3 sequence: CASSARDRAREKLFF. In DNA form, the CDR3 reads TGTGCCAGCAGCGCCCGGGACAGGGCGAGGGAAAAACTGTTTTTT. Filled out from reference TRBV2 and TRBJ1-4, the complete variable domain reads EPEVTQTPSHQVTQMGQEVILRCVPISNHLYFYWYRQILGQKVEFLVSFYNNEISEKSEIFDDQFSVERPDGSNFTLKIRSTKLEDSAMYFCASSARDRAREKLFFGSGTQLSVL.

This clone has just one count. The V gene is TRBV6-5, the J gene TRBJ1-2; 7 bases are shared with TRBD1. Germline CDR1 reads MNHEY; CDR2 reads SVGAGI. V lost 4 bases to trimming and J lost 5 bases; unmatched junction nucleotides: 7. This CDR3 spans 14 amino acids. Here the CDR3 reads CASSSTDRKYGYTF. The CDR3 DNA reads TGTGCCAGCAGTTCCACGGACAGGAAATATGGCTACACCTTC.

The J gene is TRBJ1-5, the V gene TRBV10-3; maybe TRBD1 (5 bases). The CDR3 consists of 15 residues. CDR1 is ENHRY, CDR2 SYGVKD, per germline. V gave up 10 bases and J gave up 1 base, with 17 bases separating them. The CDR3 DNA reads TGTGCCACCCGGGACGGTACTTTAAGCAATCAGCCCCAGCATTTT. This encodes CATRDGTLSNQPQHF.

This rearrangement joins TRBV29-1 to TRBJ1-1; D remains unclear. V was pared by 6 bases and J by 0 bases, with 14 bases between. Germline values: CDR1 SQVTM, CDR2 ANQGSEA. CDR3 length equals 14 residues. The CDR3 protein is CSVSTSPVNTEAFF. CDR3 coding DNA: TGCAGCGTCTCCACGAGCCCAGTGAACACTGAAGCTTTCTTT. The variable domain in full, with the rest retrieved from reference TRBV29-1 and TRBJ1-1, is SAVISQKPSRDICQRGTSLTIQCQVDSQVTMMFWYRQQPGQSLTLIATANQGSEATYESGFVIDKFPISRPNLTFSTLTVSNMSPEDSSIYLCSVSTSPVNTEAFFGQGTRLTVV.

This clone was seen only a few times. The CDR3 region is CASHRRTPF. The DNA of the CDR3 is TGTGCCAGCCACCGAAGGACACCCTTC. The chain recombines TRBV21-1 with TRBJ2-7; TRBD1, the table's D call, was not compared with the DNA. TRBV21-1 is labeled a pseudogene. This CDR3 contains 9 residues.